This TCR beta chain stems from a study of CD8 T cells in Susac syndrome. Note on this clonotype: Antigen unknown.

TEMRA cells were enriched by FACS, and CD4+ and CD8+ T cells were negatively isolated. Reverse transcription of roughly 0.45 to 1 ug RNA used random hexamers. A multiplex approach, immunoSEQ multiplex PCR, amplified TCR beta CDR3 across 54 Vbeta and 13 Jbeta. Each CDR3 protein is one row after TCRdb ran MiXCR on the immunoSEQ multiplex PCR reads. Among approximately 170,000 distinct CDR3 sequences, 92% were seen once, and the ten largest hold around 0.079%. The CDR3 consists of 15 residues. V lost 6 bases and J lost 2, with 15 bases in between. Study results and caveats: As acknowledged by the study, its TCR sequencing and HLA analysis included a relatively small number of individuals.

V and J are TRBV23-1 and TRBJ2-3, with D maybe TRBD1 (5 bases). Being an ORF, TRBV23-1 has a function that is uncertain. The sequencing sample was made of CD4+ T cells from PBMCs. The clonotype comes from a human donor in good health. CDR3 region: CASRLTETDTDTQYF. The DNA of the CDR3 is TGCGCCAGCAGGCTGACAGAAACCGACACAGATACGCAGTATTTT.